This passage covers 27 T cell receptor beta chains from one sample sequenced in a study of T-cell memory formation after mild COVID-19. Each CDR3 protein is one row after TCRdb ran MiXCR on the 5' RACE reads. Of nearly 350,000 distinct CDR3 sequences in the sample, approximately 12% are singletons; the top ten hold 20% to 25%. The sequencing input was PBMCs or a T cell subset sorted from them (not recorded which). All receptors derive from a man aged 18-30 years who had mild COVID-19 (a few samples of this study predate the infection). Cell type and time point are not known.

The chain combines TRBV5-5 with TRBJ2-1; D is uncertain. The germline gives CDR1 SGHKS, CDR2 YYEKEE (reference sequence). The CDR3 consists of 16 residues. V shed 1 base and J shed 0 bases, with 11 bases lying between them. CDR3 sequence: CASSLQRLSSYNEQFF. CDR3 in DNA: TGTGCCAGCAGCTTGCAACGGCTGAGCTCCTACAATGAGCAGTTCTTC.

This clonotype was observed at least ten times. The chain has TRBV21-1 and TRBJ2-5; the table gives TRBD1 as D, unverified against the DNA. TRBV21-1 constitutes a pseudogene. CDR3 length: 12 residues. CDR3 bases: TGTGCCCGACGGGGACAAGAAGAGACCCAGTACTTC. This gives the protein CARRGQEETQYF.

This clonotype was found a few times. The CDR3 is CASSFVGQGHTGELFF. As DNA, the CDR3 is TGTGCCAGCAGCTTTGTGGGACAGGGGCACACCGGGGAGCTGTTTTTT. This chain connects TRBV7-2 to TRBJ2-2; 10 bases map to TRBD1. Germline CDR1 reads SGHTA; CDR2 reads FQGNSA. With V trimmed by 3 bases and J by 3 bases, 4 bases remained unmatched. This CDR3 has 16 residues.

A word on this clonotype: The junction does not match germline at one end; this may be a read error. J is TRBJ2-7 and V is TRBV20-1; 9 bases agree with TRBD1. This CDR3 has 15 amino acids. From germline, CDR1 is DFQATT and CDR2 SNEGSKA (reference sequence). The CDR3 DNA reads as TGCAGTGCAAGAGGGGGAACAGGGGGCGCTTACGAGCAGTACTTC. Its translation is CSARGGTGGAYEQYF.

The V and J genes are TRBV7-2 and TRBJ2-6, with TRBD2 matching 10 bases. The germline gives CDR1 SGHTA, CDR2 FQGNSA. The junction had 6 bases not matched to a gene; V was cut back by 6 bases and J by 4 bases. This CDR3 is built from 16 residues. In nucleotides, the CDR3 is TGTGCCAGCAGAAAACTAGCGGGGATAGGGGCCAACGTCCTGACTTTC. As protein: CASRKLAGIGANVLTF.

The chain joins TRBV20-1 to TRBJ1-3; unclear D gene. V was trimmed by 1 base and J by 0 bases, leaving 4 bases between them. Germline CDR1 reads DFQATT; CDR2 reads SNEGSKA (reference sequence). The CDR3 length is 13 residues. CDR3 loop: CSARVDSGNTIYF. CDR3 nucleotides: TGCAGTGCTAGAGTAGACTCTGGAAACACCATATATTTT.

This clonotype was found many times. The gene calls are TRBV7-9 and TRBJ2-5, with D maybe TRBD1 (5 bases). The germline V gene has CDR1 SEHNR and CDR2 FQNEAQ (reference sequence). This CDR3 comprises 14 residues. The V gene lost 2 bases and the J gene lost 3 bases, with 10 bases spanning the gap. The CDR3: CASSLTVGEETQYF. CDR3 DNA sequence: TGTGCCAGCAGCTTAACCGTAGGGGAAGAGACCCAGTACTTC. Drawing the rest from reference TRBV7-9 and TRBJ2-5, the complete variable domain is DTGVSQNPRHKITKRGQNVTFRCDPISEHNRLYWYRQTLGQGPEFLTYFQNEAQLEKSRLLSDRFSAERPKGSFSTLEIQRTEQGDSAMYLCASSLTVGEETQYFGPGTRLLVL.

This clonotype was seen ten or more times. V gene TRBV7-2 combines with J gene TRBJ2-3; 8 bases are a match to TRBD1. V lost 2 bases to trimming and J lost 4 bases; unmatched junction nucleotides: 5. CDR3 size: 15 residues. Germline CDR1 and CDR2: SGHTA and FQGNSA. In nucleotides, the CDR3 is TGTGCCAGCAGCTTAAAGCCAGGGGGCCCAGATACGCAGTATTTT. Translation gives CASSLKPGGPDTQYF.

The chain carries TRBV4-1 and TRBJ2-3, with 13 bases lining up with TRBD2. The CDR3 consists of 16 residues. CDR1 is MGHRA and CDR2 is YSYEKL in the germline V gene. The V gene end was trimmed by 2 bases and the J gene end by 8 bases; junction bases not matched to a gene: 7. CDR3 loop: CASSQPTSGGNRTQYF. The CDR3 DNA reads as TGCGCCAGCAGCCAACCGACTAGCGGGGGGAACCGTACGCAGTATTTT.

The chain links TRBV18 to TRBJ2-3, with 7 bases aligning to TRBD1. This CDR3 spans 16 amino acids. V gave up 0 bases and J gave up 4 bases; unmatched junction bases: 7. Germline-derived CDR1 and CDR2 are KGHSH and LQKENI. CDR3 loop: CASSPPGRGGADTQYF. CDR3 DNA: TGTGCCAGCTCACCACCGGGGCGAGGGGGCGCAGATACGCAGTATTTT.

This clonotype was counted many times. The chain carries TRBV7-6 and TRBJ2-5; D is unresolved. Per germline, CDR1 SGHVS and CDR2 FNYEAQ. V was cut by 2 bases and J by 5 bases, with 6 bases left in between. This CDR3 region has 12 residues. Written as DNA, the CDR3 is TGTGCCAGCAGCTTAAATATGGAGACCCAGTACTTC. It translates to CASSLNMETQYF. Full variable domain (missing parts from reference TRBV7-6 and TRBJ2-5): GAGVSQSPRYKVTKRGQDVALRCDPISGHVSLYWYRQALGQGPEFLTYFNYEAQQDKSGLPNDRFSAERPEGSISTLTIQRTEQRDSAMYRCASSLNMETQYFGPGTRLLVL.

The V and J genes are TRBV10-3 and TRBJ2-7; 8 nucleotides match TRBD1. V shed 6 bases, J shed 6 bases, and the junction held 7 bases outside the gene matches. The CDR3 extends over 13 amino acids. CDR1 is ENHRY and CDR2 is SYGVKD in the germline V gene. For the CDR3, the DNA is TGTGCCATCAGCTTACAGGGGGGTACCGAGCAGTACTTC. This gives the protein CAISLQGGTEQYF.

V usage is TRBV12-3 or TRBV12-4 and J usage is TRBJ2-3, with 12 nucleotides matching TRBD2. This CDR3 is 14 amino acids long. V was pared by 6 bases and J by 7 bases, with 5 bases of the junction left unmatched. CDR3 sequence (DNA): TGTGCCAGCAGGGGGGGACTAGCGGGTAATACGCAGTATTTT. This sequence encodes CASRGGLAGNTQYF.

This clonotype was seen a handful of times. This rearrangement joins TRBV27 to TRBJ2-1; possibly TRBD2 for D (5 bases). This CDR3 contains 17 residues. From germline, CDR1 is MNHEY and CDR2 SMNVEV (reference sequence). V was trimmed by 2 bases and J by 2 bases, leaving 16 bases between them. The CDR3 region is CASSLRLGVTTYNEQFF. CDR3 nucleotide sequence: TGTGCCAGCAGTTTAAGGCTAGGTGTGACTACCTACAATGAGCAGTTCTTC.

This chain uses TRBV4-3 with TRBJ2-1, with 8 bases that match TRBD1. Trimming cost V 4 bases and J 4 bases; bases outside gene matches: 9. This CDR3 is built from 16 residues. Germline CDR1 LGHNA, CDR2 YSLEER. The DNA of the CDR3 is TGCGCCAGCAGCCTTTGGACAGGGACCCAATACAATGAGCAGTTCTTC. This translates into CASSLWTGTQYNEQFF.

This clonotype was seen repeatedly, ten times or more. As DNA, the CDR3 is TGTGCCAGCAGTTACCGTCCGTCGGAATTCTATGGCTACACCTTC. It is translated as CASSYRPSEFYGYTF. This chain joins TRBV6-5 and TRBJ1-2, with unresolved D. Germline CDR1 and CDR2: MNHEY and SVGAGI. Trimming took 2 bases from V and 4 from J, leaving 14 bases between them. This CDR3 region has 15 residues.

Only a few counts were recorded for this clonotype. The genes are TRBV6-5 and TRBJ2-2; D is possibly TRBD1 (6 bases). The germline gives CDR1 MNHEY, CDR2 SVGAGI. This CDR3 is 15 amino acids long. The germline V and J ends were trimmed by 6 bases and 6 bases, with 17 bases remaining between them. The CDR3 reads CASSPKTGHSGELFF. The CDR3 DNA reads TGTGCCAGCAGCCCCAAGACAGGTCACTCCGGGGAGCTGTTTTTT.

The V and J genes are TRBV10-3 and TRBJ2-5; possibly TRBD2 for D (5 bases). V was clipped by 8 bases and J by 5 bases, with 18 bases between them. Per the germline V gene, CDR1 is ENHRY and CDR2 is SYGVKD. The CDR3 covers 14 residues. The CDR3 loop reads CAIATAAQRETQYF. CDR3 DNA sequence: TGTGCCATCGCAACGGCCGCCCAGCGGGAGACCCAGTACTTC.

This chain links TRBV25-1 with TRBJ1-5; no firm D call. There are 17 residues in the CDR3. The V and J ends lost 3 bases and 4 bases respectively, with 19 bases between them. Germline lookup yields CDR1 MGHDK and CDR2 SYGVNS. The CDR3 is CASSDQKGPLGNQPQHF. CDR3 sequence (DNA): TGTGCCAGCAGTGACCAAAAGGGTCCCCTCGGAAATCAGCCCCAGCATTTT.

The rearrangement links TRBV19 to TRBJ1-2; D unclear. Trimming pared 7 bases from V and 4 bases from J, leaving 25 bases between. Germline-derived CDR1 and CDR2 are LNHDA and SQIVND (reference sequence). The CDR3 has 17 residues. This chain's CDR3 is CASTNQPGAPLSYGYTF. The CDR3 DNA sequence: TGTGCCAGTACCAACCAACCGGGAGCCCCTTTAAGCTATGGCTACACCTTC.

This clonotype was seen only a few times. This chain connects TRBV5-4 to TRBJ2-4, with D possibly TRBD2 on 6 matching bases. The ends were cut back, 10 bases at V and 3 bases at J, with 11 bases in the middle. CDR1 is SGHNT and CDR2 is YYREEE in the germline V gene (reference sequence). The CDR3 is made up of 12 amino acids. This chain's CDR3 is CACGGVKNIQYF. The CDR3 DNA sequence: TGTGCCTGCGGCGGGGTCAAAAACATTCAGTACTTC.

This clonotype showed up just a few times. The CDR3 DNA is TGCAGTCCAAGGGGGGCGGGCGAAAAACTGTTTTTT. This gives the protein CSPRGAGEKLFF. The rearrangement links TRBV20-1 to TRBJ1-4; possible D gene TRBD1, 6 bases. The CDR3 is 12 residues long. The V gene lost 8 bases and the J gene lost 8 bases, with 15 bases spanning the gap. CDR1 is DFQATT and CDR2 is SNEGSKA in the germline V gene (reference sequence).

The chain recombines TRBV10-3 with TRBJ2-3, with D unclear. The V end lost 3 bases, the J end lost 2 bases, and 9 bases lay between the germline ends. The CDR3 contains 14 residues. CDR1 and CDR2 from the germline V gene are ENHRY and SYGVKD. The CDR3 region has the DNA TGTGCCATCAGTGATCGCAGAACCACAGATACGCAGTATTTT. It translates to CAISDRRTTDTQYF.

This clonotype was found a few times. The chain couples TRBV12-3 or TRBV12-4 to TRBJ1-6; D is perhaps TRBD1 (6 bases). V was pared by 4 bases and J by 8 bases, with 12 bases between. The CDR3 contains 14 residues. This CDR3 is CASSSWGADSPLHF. CDR3 bases: TGTGCCAGCAGTTCATGGGGGGCTGATTCACCCCTCCACTTT.

The V call is TRBV4-1, the J call TRBJ2-5, with unresolved D. V was trimmed by 4 bases and J by 5 bases, leaving 11 bases between them. Per germline, CDR1 MGHRA and CDR2 YSYEKL. The length of the CDR3 is 13 residues. The CDR3 DNA sequence: TGCGCCAGCAGCCCCCGGATCGAGGAGACCCAGTACTTC. This translates into CASSPRIEETQYF.

The chain employs TRBV7-2 and TRBJ2-1; TRBD1 might be the D (5 bases). CDR3 length: 16 residues. Trimming removed 5 bases at V and 7 bases at J, with 21 bases between. Looked up from germline, CDR1 is SGHTA and CDR2 is FQGNSA. CDR3 DNA sequence: TGTGCCAGCAGCCTGAATTCAGGGTGGGGTTCGAATGAGCAGTTCTTC. Translation: CASSLNSGWGSNEQFF.

This chain uses TRBV6-2 or TRBV6-3 with TRBJ2-5; possibly TRBD1 for D (6 bases). CDR3 length: 12 amino acids. The germline V gene encodes CDR1 MNHEY and CDR2 SVGEGT. V shed 7 bases and J shed 5 bases, with 11 bases lying between them. CDR3 sequence: CASTPGVETQYF. The CDR3 DNA reads as TGTGCCAGCACCCCAGGGGTGGAGACCCAGTACTTC.